Presented here are 18 T cell receptor beta chains from one specimen sequenced in a study of technical replicates of blood from a few donors. The table came from immunoSEQ multiplex PCR; TCRdb's copy has only in-frame clones and leaves some out. This table holds some 64,000 clones, almost 95% found once. Sequences were obtained from PBMCs. The source is a human donor in good health. Some clones in this sample may be carry-over from other donors' samples.

The CDR3 reads CASSLDRDTEAFF. In DNA, the CDR3 is TGTGCCAGCAGCCTAGACAGGGACACTGAAGCTTTCTTT. The chain is built from TRBV7-9 and TRBJ1-1, with 7 bases identical to TRBD1. The CDR3 length is 13 residues. V trimming: 5 bases; J trimming: 3 bases; junction bases outside the gene matches: 3. Germline V lookup: CDR1 SEHNR, CDR2 FQNEAQ (reference sequence).

The CDR3 loop is CASSPLTGGAYEQYF. In DNA form, the CDR3 reads TGTGCCAGCTCACCGCTGACAGGTGGGGCCTACGAGCAGTACTTC. The V call is TRBV18, the J call TRBJ2-7; possibly TRBD1 for D (6 bases). The CDR3 is 15 amino acids. Germline loops: CDR1 KGHSH, CDR2 LQKENI. Trimming stripped 3 bases from V and 2 bases from J, with 14 bases between. Full variable domain (missing parts from reference TRBV18 and TRBJ2-7): NAGVMQNPRHLVRRRGQEARLRCSPMKGHSHVYWYRQLPEEGLKFMVYLQKENIIDESGMPKERFSAEFPKEGPSILRIQQVVRGDSAAYFCASSPLTGGAYEQYFGPGTRLTVT.

The chain links TRBV20-1 to TRBJ2-7, with D maybe TRBD1 (5 bases). CDR3 length: 11 residues. V was clipped by 2 bases and J by 5 bases, with 7 bases between them. Germline V gene sequence: CDR1 DFQATT, CDR2 SNEGSKA (reference sequence). The CDR3 loop reads CSARRGDEQYF. DNA for the CDR3: TGCAGTGCTAGAAGGGGCGACGAGCAGTACTTC.

The V and J genes are TRBV7-2 and TRBJ2-7, with D maybe TRBD2 (5 bases). Germline assignment: CDR1 SGHTA and CDR2 FQGNSA. V lost 6 bases and J lost 1, with 16 bases in between. The CDR3 is 15 residues long. CDR3 protein: CASSPDRGRSYEQYF. Written as DNA, the CDR3 is TGTGCCAGCAGTCCTGACCGGGGAAGGTCCTACGAGCAGTACTTC. The full variable domain, rest sourced from reference TRBV7-2 and TRBJ2-7, is GAGVSQSPSNKVTEKGKDVELRCDPISGHTALYWYRQSLGQGLEFLIYFQGNSAPDKSGLPSDRFSAERTGGSVSTLTIQRTQQEDSAVYLCASSPDRGRSYEQYFGPGTRLTVT.

This chain links TRBV5-4 with TRBJ2-6; a possible D gene is TRBD1 (5 bases). The CDR3 spans 18 residues. Germline CDR1 reads SGHNT; CDR2 reads YYREEE (reference sequence). V was pared by 1 base and J by 3 bases, with 17 bases between. CDR3 DNA: TGTGCCAGCAGCTTGTCAGGGCTAAAGACTTATGGGGCCAACGTCCTGACTTTC. It is translated as CASSLSGLKTYGANVLTF.

The chain uses TRBV29-1 and TRBJ1-1; D is unresolved. The V gene lost 6 bases and the J gene lost 1 base, with 12 bases spanning the gap. This CDR3 region has 13 residues. Germline lookup yields CDR1 SQVTM and CDR2 ANQGSEA. Here the CDR3 DNA reads TGCAGCGTAAGCGGGATTCCGAACACTGAAGCTTTCTTT. This codes for CSVSGIPNTEAFF.

The gene calls are TRBV7-3 and TRBJ2-1; TRBD1 matches 8 bases. Germline V gene sequence: CDR1 SGHTA, CDR2 FQGTGA. This CDR3 region has 15 residues. The J segment lost 3 bases and the V segment lost 2 bases, leaving 3 bases of the junction unmatched. The CDR3 sequence: CASSLVGTGYNEQFF. As DNA, the CDR3 is TGTGCCAGCAGCTTAGTTGGGACAGGCTACAATGAGCAGTTCTTC.

The chain uses TRBV4-3 and TRBJ1-2, with 7 bases lining up with TRBD1. The CDR3 is 15 residues long. The germline CDR1 and CDR2 sequences are LGHNA and YSLEER. Germline trimming cut 0 bases from V and 4 bases from J; bases unmatched to any gene: 5. CDR3 DNA sequence: TGCGCCAGCAGCCAAGATAGTCAGGGGGGCTATGGCTACACCTTC. This sequence encodes CASSQDSQGGYGYTF.

The chain uses TRBV29-1 and TRBJ1-2; possible D gene TRBD1, 6 bases. Germline V gene data show CDR1 as SQVTM and CDR2 as ANQGSEA. There are 12 residues in the CDR3. V lost 1 base and J lost 8, with 11 bases in between. The DNA for the CDR3 is TGCAGCGTTGAAGGGACAGCGGGGGGCTACACCTTC. Amino acid sequence: CSVEGTAGGYTF.

The chain joins TRBV2 to TRBJ2-2; a possible D gene is TRBD2 (6 bases). This CDR3 comprises 14 residues. Germline V gene data show CDR1 as SNHLY and CDR2 as FYNNEI. Trimming stripped 8 bases from V and 5 bases from J, with 15 bases between. The CDR3 protein is CASSGGGRTGELFF. CDR3 DNA sequence: TGTGCCAGCTCAGGTGGAGGGCGAACCGGGGAGCTGTTTTTT.

This sequence joins TRBV5-1 and TRBJ1-2; 7 bases agree with TRBD1. From germline, CDR1 is SGHRS and CDR2 YFSETQ. V shed 0 bases and J 4 bases; nucleotides not matched to a gene: 3. The CDR3 extends over 14 amino acids. The CDR3, as DNA: TGCGCCAGCAGCTTGGGGGACAGAATCTATGGCTACACCTTC. Translation: CASSLGDRIYGYTF.

This clone occurred many times. Other DNA variants within this sample encode the same CDR3. The chain couples TRBV7-9 to TRBJ1-2; 10 bases are a match to TRBD1. With V trimmed by 5 bases and J by 3 bases, 9 bases remained unmatched. Germline assignment: CDR1 SEHNR and CDR2 FQNEAQ (reference sequence). CDR3 length: 16 amino acids. The CDR3 DNA is TGTGCCAGCAGCCCACTCCGGACAGGGGGTGACTATGGCTACACCTTC. Amino acid sequence: CASSPLRTGGDYGYTF.

The V gene is TRBV2, the J gene TRBJ1-1; D unresolved. CDR1 and CDR2 (germline): SNHLY, FYNNEI. V lost 6 bases and J lost 0, with 5 bases in between. There are 12 residues in the CDR3. This CDR3 reads CASSSMNTEAFF. The CDR3 region has the DNA TGTGCCAGCAGCTCTATGAACACTGAAGCTTTCTTT. The variable domain in full, with the rest retrieved from reference TRBV2 and TRBJ1-1, is EPEVTQTPSHQVTQMGQEVILRCVPISNHLYFYWYRQILGQKVEFLVSFYNNEISEKSEIFDDQFSVERPDGSNFTLKIRSTKLEDSAMYFCASSSMNTEAFFGQGTRLTVV.

Points on this clone: The sample carries other DNA sequences with the same CDR3. The V gene is TRBV5-1, the J gene TRBJ1-2; D perhaps matches TRBD1 (6 bases). V was trimmed by 3 bases and J by 2 bases, leaving 8 bases between them. Germline V gene data show CDR1 as SGHRS and CDR2 as YFSETQ. The CDR3 extends over 13 amino acids. CDR3 loop: CASSWDTNYGYTF. Here the CDR3 DNA reads TGCGCCAGCAGCTGGGACACCAACTATGGCTACACCTTC.

This clone was recorded once. The chain uses TRBV19 and TRBJ1-5; D is possibly TRBD1 (6 bases). Germline V gene sequence: CDR1 LNHDA, CDR2 SQIVND (reference sequence). The germline V and J ends were trimmed by 6 bases and 5 bases, with 20 bases remaining between them. This CDR3 contains 16 residues. CDR3 nucleotide sequence: TGTGCCAGTAGCCATTATGGGCAGGGGAGGGATCAGCCCCAGCATTTT. It is translated as CASSHYGQGRDQPQHF.

V is TRBV5-1 and J is TRBJ1-2; the match to TRBD1 covers 7 bases. There are 12 residues in the CDR3. V lost 3 bases and J lost 8; bases outside the gene matches: 4. The germline gives CDR1 SGHRS, CDR2 YFSETQ. The CDR3 loop reads CASSSQGGGYTF. The CDR3 DNA follows: TGCGCCAGCAGCTCGCAGGGGGGCGGCTACACCTTC.

The chain recombines TRBV19 with TRBJ2-7; perhaps TRBD1 as D (5 bases). Trimming removed 1 base at V and 0 bases at J, with 10 bases between. CDR3 length equals 15 residues. Looked up from germline, CDR1 is LNHDA and CDR2 is SQIVND (reference sequence). This chain's CDR3 is CASSIGTGSSYEQYF. In DNA, the CDR3 is TGTGCCAGTAGTATAGGCACAGGTAGCTCCTACGAGCAGTACTTC.

V gene TRBV6-6 combines with J gene TRBJ2-1, with 13 bases that match TRBD2. The CDR3 consists of 15 residues. The germline V gene encodes CDR1 MNHNY and CDR2 SVGAGI (reference sequence). V shed 4 bases and J 6 bases; nucleotides not matched to a gene: 3. The CDR3 protein is CASSWTSGRPNEQFF. The CDR3, as DNA: TGTGCCAGCAGTTGGACTAGCGGGAGACCCAATGAGCAGTTCTTC.